Listed below are T cell receptor beta chains from one sample, sequenced in a study of T-cell memory formation after mild COVID-19. TCRdb redid the calling of the 5' RACE reads with MiXCR, one entry per CDR3 protein. This table holds fewer than 650,000 distinct CDR3 sequences, roughly a fifth found once. What was sequenced was PBMCs or a T cell subset sorted from them (not recorded which). All receptors come from an adult woman who had mild COVID-19 (a few samples of this study predate the infection). Cell type and time point are not known. Each CDR3 is given with its conserved first and last residue. The D gene is left open where the match is weak. Not every row has a clone size; where given, it reads once, few, many or a size class.

d_call: TRBD1
j_call: TRBJ2-5
v_call: TRBV5-4
clone_size: few
cdr3_nt: TGTGCCAGCAGCTTGGGGGGGACAGGCCAAGAGACCCAGTACTTC
cdr3_aa: CASSLGGTGQETQYF

d_call: TRBD1
j_call: TRBJ1-4
v_call: TRBV9
clone_size: few
cdr3_nt: TGTGCCAGCAGCGTAGGTGGACAGGATAATGAAAAACTGTTTTTT
cdr3_aa: CASSVGGQDNEKLFF

d_call: TRBD2
j_call: TRBJ2-7
v_call: TRBV6-6
clone_size: NA
cdr3_nt: TGTGCCAGCAGTTATGGCCCCCGGGGGGCCTACGAGCAGTACTTC
cdr3_aa: CASSYGPRGAYEQYF

d_call: TRBD1
j_call: TRBJ1-1
v_call: TRBV27
clone_size: NA
cdr3_nt: TGTGCCAGCAGTCTGAGACAGGGACTTAACACTGAAGCTTTCTTT
cdr3_aa: CASSLRQGLNTEAFF

d_call: NA
j_call: TRBJ1-4
v_call: TRBV7-2
clone_size: NA
cdr3_nt: TGTGCCAGCAGCTTAGATTCCCGGGGTATTGGAAAACTGTTTTTT
cdr3_aa: CASSLDSRGIGKLFF

d_call: NA
j_call: TRBJ1-1
v_call: TRBV7-8
clone_size: few
cdr3_nt: TGTGCCAGCAGCTTAGTTTCGGGCACTGAAGCTTTCTTT
cdr3_aa: CASSLVSGTEAFF

d_call: NA
j_call: TRBJ1-1
v_call: TRBV2
clone_size: NA
cdr3_nt: TGTGCCAGCAGTGTTGGTCCCTATGAAGCTTTCTTT
cdr3_aa: CASSVGPYEAFF

d_call: TRBD2
j_call: TRBJ2-1
v_call: TRBV12-3/TRBV12-4
clone_size: few
cdr3_nt: TGTGCCAGCAGTCCCTGGGCTAGCGGGATGTCGGGTGAGCAGTTCTTC
cdr3_aa: CASSPWASGMSGEQFF

d_call: NA
j_call: TRBJ2-1
v_call: TRBV3-1
clone_size: NA
cdr3_nt: TGTGCCAGCAGCCGGGCGGGGCTTGAGCAGTTCTTC
cdr3_aa: CASSRAGLEQFF

d_call: TRBD2
j_call: TRBJ2-5
v_call: TRBV7-8
clone_size: once
cdr3_nt: TGTGCCAGCAGCTTAATTGAGACAGGGTGGGCTAGCGGGGGCCAAGAGACCCAGTACTTC
cdr3_aa: CASSLIETGWASGGQETQYF

d_call: NA
j_call: TRBJ2-2
v_call: TRBV12-3/TRBV12-4
clone_size: NA
cdr3_nt: TGTGCCAGCAGCCGATGGGAGAACACCGGGGAGCTGTTTTTT
cdr3_aa: CASSRWENTGELFF

d_call: NA
j_call: TRBJ2-7
v_call: TRBV20-1
clone_size: NA
cdr3_nt: TGCAGTGCCCCAGTCGACCTATCCTACGAGCAGTACTTC
cdr3_aa: CSAPVDLSYEQYF

d_call: NA
j_call: TRBJ1-1
v_call: TRBV11-1
clone_size: NA
cdr3_nt: TGTGCCAGCCTTAACGGGGGAGAGACTGAAGCTTTCTTT
cdr3_aa: CASLNGGETEAFF

d_call: TRBD2
j_call: TRBJ2-1
v_call: TRBV3-1
clone_size: NA
cdr3_nt: TGTGCCAGCAGCCCCCCGGCCCTAGCGGGAGTTGAGCAGTTCTTC
cdr3_aa: CASSPPALAGVEQFF

d_call: TRBD2
j_call: TRBJ2-1
v_call: TRBV20-1
clone_size: NA
cdr3_nt: TGCAGTGCAGGGACTAGCGGAAACAATGAGCAGTTCTTC
cdr3_aa: CSAGTSGNNEQFF

d_call: NA
j_call: TRBJ2-2
v_call: TRBV5-1
clone_size: NA
cdr3_nt: TGCGCCAGCAGCTGGTCGAACACCGGGGAGCTGTTTTTT
cdr3_aa: CASSWSNTGELFF

d_call: NA
j_call: TRBJ2-2
v_call: TRBV7-8
clone_size: NA
cdr3_nt: TGTGCCAGCAGCCTCCGGGTCAGGATGACCGGGGAGCTGTTTTTT
cdr3_aa: CASSLRVRMTGELFF

d_call: TRBD2
j_call: TRBJ2-2
v_call: TRBV5-5
clone_size: few
cdr3_nt: TGTGCCAGCAGCTTTGCCCCGGCTAGCGGGGTGAACACCGGGGAGCTGTTTTTT
cdr3_aa: CASSFAPASGVNTGELFF

d_call: TRBD2
j_call: TRBJ2-1
v_call: TRBV20-1
clone_size: NA
cdr3_nt: TGCAGTGCTAGAGAACTAGCGGGACGGGGCTCCTACAATGAGCAGTTCTTC
cdr3_aa: CSARELAGRGSYNEQFF

d_call: NA
j_call: TRBJ2-1
v_call: TRBV12-3/TRBV12-4
clone_size: NA
cdr3_nt: TGTGCCAGCAGCCCCCTCAGAAGCTCCTACAATGAGCAGTTCTTC
cdr3_aa: CASSPLRSSYNEQFF

d_call: NA
j_call: TRBJ2-1
v_call: TRBV5-1
clone_size: few
cdr3_nt: TGCGCCAGCGGGGGGAAGAGCTCCTACAATGAGCAGTTCTTC
cdr3_aa: CASGGKSSYNEQFF

d_call: NA
j_call: TRBJ2-1
v_call: TRBV6-2/TRBV6-3
clone_size: once
cdr3_nt: TGTGCCAGCAGTCGGGCGGGGATCAATGAGCAGTTCTTC
cdr3_aa: CASSRAGINEQFF

d_call: TRBD2
j_call: TRBJ2-2
v_call: TRBV2
clone_size: NA
cdr3_nt: TGTGCCAGCAGAGTAGCGGGCGGGAACACCGGGGAGCTGTTTTTT
cdr3_aa: CASRVAGGNTGELFF

d_call: TRBD1
j_call: TRBJ1-1
v_call: TRBV4-1
clone_size: few
cdr3_nt: TGCGCCAGCAGCCTATCGGGACAGGGGTTCACTGAAGCTTTCTTT
cdr3_aa: CASSLSGQGFTEAFF

d_call: TRBD1
j_call: TRBJ1-2
v_call: TRBV29-1
clone_size: few
cdr3_nt: TGCAGCGTAGGCGACAGGGGGCGACGCGGCTACACCTTC
cdr3_aa: CSVGDRGRRGYTF

d_call: TRBD2
j_call: TRBJ2-3
v_call: TRBV6-2/TRBV6-3
clone_size: few
cdr3_nt: TGTGCCAGCAGTTACCAAGCGGGGGGCCCAGATACGCAGTATTTT
cdr3_aa: CASSYQAGGPDTQYF

d_call: NA
j_call: TRBJ2-7
v_call: TRBV7-9
clone_size: NA
cdr3_nt: TGTGCCAGCAGCTTAGCGCTAGGCATCAACTACGAGCAGTACTTC
cdr3_aa: CASSLALGINYEQYF

d_call: NA
j_call: TRBJ2-3
v_call: TRBV29-1
clone_size: NA
cdr3_nt: TGCAGCGTTGCCTTAAGACACACAGATACGCAGTATTTT
cdr3_aa: CSVALRHTDTQYF

d_call: NA
j_call: TRBJ2-7
v_call: TRBV4-1
clone_size: NA
cdr3_nt: TGCGCCAGCAGCCAAGAGTATCCAGGGGAGGGTTTCTACGAGCAGTACTTC
cdr3_aa: CASSQEYPGEGFYEQYF

d_call: TRBD2
j_call: TRBJ2-3
v_call: TRBV3-1
clone_size: few
cdr3_nt: TGTGCCAGCAGCCCGGGGACTAGCGGGTCGGATACGCAGTATTTT
cdr3_aa: CASSPGTSGSDTQYF

d_call: TRBD1
j_call: TRBJ2-7
v_call: TRBV3-1
clone_size: few
cdr3_nt: TGTGCCAGCAGAGATCCCGCCGGGACAGGGGACACCTACGAGCAGTACTTC
cdr3_aa: CASRDPAGTGDTYEQYF

d_call: NA
j_call: TRBJ2-5
v_call: TRBV18
clone_size: NA
cdr3_nt: TGTGCCAGCTCACCCGGTCCCCGAGCAGAGACCCAGTACTTC
cdr3_aa: CASSPGPRAETQYF

d_call: NA
j_call: TRBJ2-7
v_call: TRBV20-1
clone_size: few
cdr3_nt: TGCAGTGCTTTGTTAGGGGTCCACGAGCAGTACTTC
cdr3_aa: CSALLGVHEQYF

d_call: NA
j_call: TRBJ1-6
v_call: TRBV27
clone_size: many
cdr3_nt: TGTGCCAGCAAAATTAACAGGGATTCCTATAATTCACCCCTCCACTTT
cdr3_aa: CASKINRDSYNSPLHF

d_call: NA
j_call: TRBJ2-1
v_call: TRBV5-1
clone_size: many
cdr3_nt: TGCGCCAGCAGCTTTCTCACAGGGAATGAGCAGTTCTTC
cdr3_aa: CASSFLTGNEQFF

d_call: NA
j_call: TRBJ1-2
v_call: TRBV9
clone_size: NA
cdr3_nt: TGTGCCAGCAGCGTAGACCCCCAGAACTATGGCTACACCTTC
cdr3_aa: CASSVDPQNYGYTF

d_call: TRBD1
j_call: TRBJ2-7
v_call: TRBV5-1
clone_size: NA
cdr3_nt: TGCGCCAGCAGCTCACCCCGAGTACCGGCGACAGGGGGCTTTTACGAGCAGTACTTC
cdr3_aa: CASSSPRVPATGGFYEQYF

d_call: TRBD1
j_call: TRBJ2-3
v_call: TRBV12-3/TRBV12-4
clone_size: NA
cdr3_nt: TGTGCCAGCCGCGTACAGGGGTCGGGCACAGATACGCAGTATTTT
cdr3_aa: CASRVQGSGTDTQYF

d_call: TRBD1
j_call: TRBJ1-2
v_call: TRBV29-1
clone_size: NA
cdr3_nt: TGCAGCGTTGATGTGGGGGACAGGGCTGGCTACACCTTC
cdr3_aa: CSVDVGDRAGYTF

d_call: NA
j_call: TRBJ1-5
v_call: TRBV15
clone_size: once
cdr3_nt: TGTGCCACCAGCAGAGATCGTCAGGGAATGGGTCTGAGGAGCAATCAGCCCCAGCATTTT
cdr3_aa: CATSRDRQGMGLRSNQPQHF

d_call: NA
j_call: TRBJ1-2
v_call: TRBV29-1
clone_size: NA
cdr3_nt: TGCAGCGTTGAGAGGGGACCCTATGGCTACACCTTC
cdr3_aa: CSVERGPYGYTF

d_call: TRBD1
j_call: TRBJ2-7
v_call: TRBV6-1
clone_size: NA
cdr3_nt: TGTGCCAGCAGTGAAGCACCGCTCGGGACAGGGTCATACGAGCAGTACTTC
cdr3_aa: CASSEAPLGTGSYEQYF

d_call: NA
j_call: TRBJ1-2
v_call: TRBV7-9
clone_size: NA
cdr3_nt: TGTGCCAGCAGCCGAGACGGATCCCCCTATGGCTACACCTTC
cdr3_aa: CASSRDGSPYGYTF

d_call: TRBD2
j_call: TRBJ2-1
v_call: TRBV9
clone_size: once
cdr3_nt: TGTGCCAGCAGCGTAGATGGGGCTAGCGGGACTGAGCAGTTCTTC
cdr3_aa: CASSVDGASGTEQFF

d_call: NA
j_call: TRBJ1-5
v_call: TRBV7-9
clone_size: NA
cdr3_nt: TGTGCCAGCAGCTTAGCAGGACAGAAACATCAGCCCCAGCATTTT
cdr3_aa: CASSLAGQKHQPQHF

d_call: NA
j_call: TRBJ2-5
v_call: TRBV5-4
clone_size: few
cdr3_nt: TGTGCCAGCAGCGCATCCGGGACCAAAGAGACCCAGTACTTC
cdr3_aa: CASSASGTKETQYF

d_call: NA
j_call: TRBJ2-7
v_call: TRBV29-1
clone_size: few
cdr3_nt: TGCAGCGTTGAAGTGGTGGGCCGGGTTCCCTACGAGCAGTACTTC
cdr3_aa: CSVEVVGRVPYEQYF

d_call: TRBD1
j_call: TRBJ2-7
v_call: TRBV6-1
clone_size: NA
cdr3_nt: TGTGCCAGCAGTGAGAAGACAGGGGTTAACTACGAGCAGTACTTC
cdr3_aa: CASSEKTGVNYEQYF

d_call: TRBD1
j_call: TRBJ1-1
v_call: TRBV7-9
clone_size: few
cdr3_nt: TGTGCCAGCAGGGAGGGACAGGGCAACACTGAAGCTTTCTTT
cdr3_aa: CASREGQGNTEAFF

d_call: NA
j_call: TRBJ2-1
v_call: TRBV20-1
clone_size: NA
cdr3_nt: TGCAGTGCTAGAGACGCGGAGAGTCTTTACAATGAGCAGTTCTTC
cdr3_aa: CSARDAESLYNEQFF

d_call: TRBD2
j_call: TRBJ2-1
v_call: TRBV4-3
clone_size: NA
cdr3_nt: TGCGCCAGCAGCCAAGGGGCGGGGGATAACTACAATGAGCAGTTCTTC
cdr3_aa: CASSQGAGDNYNEQFF